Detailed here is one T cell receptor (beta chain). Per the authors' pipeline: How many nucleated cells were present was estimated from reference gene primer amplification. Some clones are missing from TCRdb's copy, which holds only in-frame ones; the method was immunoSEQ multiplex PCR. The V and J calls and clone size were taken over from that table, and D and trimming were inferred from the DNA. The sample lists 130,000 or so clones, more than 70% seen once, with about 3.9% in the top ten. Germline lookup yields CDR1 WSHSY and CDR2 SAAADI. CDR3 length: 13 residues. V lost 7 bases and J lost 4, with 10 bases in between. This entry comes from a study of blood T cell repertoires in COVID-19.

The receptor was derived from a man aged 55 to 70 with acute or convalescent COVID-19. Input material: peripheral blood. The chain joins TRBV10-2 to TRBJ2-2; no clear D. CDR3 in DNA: TGCGCCAGCACGTGGGCATCCACCGGGGAGCTGTTTTTT. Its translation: CASTWASTGELFF.